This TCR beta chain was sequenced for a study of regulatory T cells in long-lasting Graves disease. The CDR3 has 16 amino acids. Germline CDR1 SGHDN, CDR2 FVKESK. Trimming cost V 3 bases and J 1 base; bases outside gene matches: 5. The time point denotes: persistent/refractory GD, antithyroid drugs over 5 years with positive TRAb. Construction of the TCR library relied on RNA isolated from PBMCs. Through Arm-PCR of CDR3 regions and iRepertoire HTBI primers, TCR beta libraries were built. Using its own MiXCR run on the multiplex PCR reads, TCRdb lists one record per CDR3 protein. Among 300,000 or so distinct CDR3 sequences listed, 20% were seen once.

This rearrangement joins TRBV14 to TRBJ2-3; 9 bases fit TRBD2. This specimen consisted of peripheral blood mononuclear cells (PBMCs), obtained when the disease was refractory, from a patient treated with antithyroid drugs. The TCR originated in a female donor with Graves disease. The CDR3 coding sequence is TGTGCCAGCAGCCATCTTCGCGGGGGGGGCACAGATACGCAGTATTTT. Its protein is CASSHLRGGGTDTQYF.